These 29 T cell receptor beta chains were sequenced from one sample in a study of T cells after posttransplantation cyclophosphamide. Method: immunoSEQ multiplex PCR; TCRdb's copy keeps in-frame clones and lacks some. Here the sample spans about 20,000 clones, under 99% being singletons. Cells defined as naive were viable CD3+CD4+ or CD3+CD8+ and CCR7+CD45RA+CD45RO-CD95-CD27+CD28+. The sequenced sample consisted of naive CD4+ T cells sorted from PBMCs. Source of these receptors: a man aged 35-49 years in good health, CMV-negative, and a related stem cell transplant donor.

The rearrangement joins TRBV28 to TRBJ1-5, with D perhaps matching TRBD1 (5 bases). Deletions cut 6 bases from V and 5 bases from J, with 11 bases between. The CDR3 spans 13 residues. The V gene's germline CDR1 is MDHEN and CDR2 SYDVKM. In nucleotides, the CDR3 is TGTGCCAGCAGACAGGTTTTAGATCAGCCCCAGCATTTT. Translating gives CASRQVLDQPQHF.

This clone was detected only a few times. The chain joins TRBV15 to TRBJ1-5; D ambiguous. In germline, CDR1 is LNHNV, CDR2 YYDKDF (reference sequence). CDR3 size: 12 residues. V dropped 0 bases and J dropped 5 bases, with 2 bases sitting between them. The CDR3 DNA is TGTGCCACCAGCAGAGACGATCAGCCCCAGCATTTT. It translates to CATSRDDQPQHF.

The CDR3 sequence is CASSLSRDQPQHF. The CDR3 DNA follows: TGTGCCAGCAGCCTCTCTCGGGATCAGCCCCAGCATTTT. This chain uses TRBV7-9 with TRBJ1-5; D ambiguous. There are 13 residues in the CDR3. Germline lookup yields CDR1 SEHNR and CDR2 FQNEAQ (reference sequence). The V and J ends lost 5 bases and 5 bases respectively, with 10 bases between them.

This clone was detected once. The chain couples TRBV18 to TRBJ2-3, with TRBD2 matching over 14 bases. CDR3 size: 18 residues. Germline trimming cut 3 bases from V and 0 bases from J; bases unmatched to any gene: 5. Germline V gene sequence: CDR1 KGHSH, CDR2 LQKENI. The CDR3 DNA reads TGTGCCAGCTCACCGGGACTAGCGGGAGCCCCCAGCACAGATACGCAGTATTTT. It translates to CASSPGLAGAPSTDTQYF.

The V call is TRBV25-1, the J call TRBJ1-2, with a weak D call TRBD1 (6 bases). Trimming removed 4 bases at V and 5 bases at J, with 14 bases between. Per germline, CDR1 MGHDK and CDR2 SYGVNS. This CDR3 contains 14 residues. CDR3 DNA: TGTGCCAGCAGTGGGGGAAGGACAGCTTATGGCTACACCTTC. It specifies CASSGGRTAYGYTF.

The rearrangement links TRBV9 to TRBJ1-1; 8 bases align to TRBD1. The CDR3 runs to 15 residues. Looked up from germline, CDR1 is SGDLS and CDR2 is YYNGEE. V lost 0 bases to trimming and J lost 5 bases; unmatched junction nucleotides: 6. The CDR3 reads CASSVDGQGYTEAFF. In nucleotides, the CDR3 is TGTGCCAGCAGCGTAGACGGACAGGGATATACTGAAGCTTTCTTT.

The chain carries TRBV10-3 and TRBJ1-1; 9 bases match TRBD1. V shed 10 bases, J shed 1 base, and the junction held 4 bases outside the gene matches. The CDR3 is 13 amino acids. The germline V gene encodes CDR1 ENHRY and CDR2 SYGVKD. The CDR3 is CATRDRANTEAFF. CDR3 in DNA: TGTGCCACCCGGGACAGGGCGAACACTGAAGCTTTCTTT.

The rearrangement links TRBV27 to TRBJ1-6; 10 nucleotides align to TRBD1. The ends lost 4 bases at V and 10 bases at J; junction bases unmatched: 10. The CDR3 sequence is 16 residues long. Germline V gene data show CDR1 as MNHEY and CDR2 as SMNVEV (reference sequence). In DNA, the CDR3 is TGTGCCAGCAGTTCTCTCGACGGGACAGGGGTCTCACCCCTCCACTTT. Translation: CASSSLDGTGVSPLHF.

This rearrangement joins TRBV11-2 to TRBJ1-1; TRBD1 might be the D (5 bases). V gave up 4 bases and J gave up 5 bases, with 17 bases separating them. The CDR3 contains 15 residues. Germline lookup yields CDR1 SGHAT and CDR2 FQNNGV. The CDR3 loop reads CASSWGGLAGTEAFF. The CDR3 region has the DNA TGTGCCAGCAGCTGGGGGGGACTAGCGGGGACTGAAGCTTTCTTT.

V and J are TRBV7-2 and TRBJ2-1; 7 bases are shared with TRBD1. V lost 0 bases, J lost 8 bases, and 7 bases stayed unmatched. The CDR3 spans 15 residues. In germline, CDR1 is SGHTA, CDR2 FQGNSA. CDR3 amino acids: CASSLAAGGTHEQFF. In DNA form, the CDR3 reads TGTGCCAGCAGCTTAGCGGCAGGGGGTACGCATGAGCAGTTCTTC.

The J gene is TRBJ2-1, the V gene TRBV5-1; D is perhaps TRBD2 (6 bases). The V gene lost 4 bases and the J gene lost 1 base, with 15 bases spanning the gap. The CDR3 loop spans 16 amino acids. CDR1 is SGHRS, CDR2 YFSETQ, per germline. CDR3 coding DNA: TGCGCCAGCAGCCCCTTAGCGGCCCCTTCCTACAATGAGCAGTTCTTC. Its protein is CASSPLAAPSYNEQFF.

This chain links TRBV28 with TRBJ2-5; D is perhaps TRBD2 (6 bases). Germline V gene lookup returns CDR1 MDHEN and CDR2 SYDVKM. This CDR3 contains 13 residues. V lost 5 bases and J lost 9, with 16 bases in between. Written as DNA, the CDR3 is TGTGCCAGCAGTGGAGCGGCCCCGGGGGCCCAGTACTTC. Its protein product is CASSGAAPGAQYF.

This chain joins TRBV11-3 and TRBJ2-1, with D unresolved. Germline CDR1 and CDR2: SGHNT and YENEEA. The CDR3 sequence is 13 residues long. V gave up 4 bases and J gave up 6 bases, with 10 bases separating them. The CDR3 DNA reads TGTGCCAGCAGCTCCTCAAGTAGCAATGAGCAGTTCTTC. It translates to CASSSSSSNEQFF. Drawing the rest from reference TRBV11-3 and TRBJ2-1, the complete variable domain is EAGVVQSPRYKIIEKKQPVAFWCNPISGHNTLYWYLQNLGQGPELLIRYENEEAVDDSQLPKDRFSAERLKGVDSTLKIQPAELGDSAVYLCASSSSSSNEQFFGPGTRLTVL.

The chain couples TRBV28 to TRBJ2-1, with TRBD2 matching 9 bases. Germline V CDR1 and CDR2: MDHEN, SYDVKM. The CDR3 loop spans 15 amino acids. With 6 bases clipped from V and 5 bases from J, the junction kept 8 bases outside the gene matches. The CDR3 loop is CASSTQTSGNNEQFF. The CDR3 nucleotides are TGTGCCAGCAGCACTCAGACTAGCGGTAACAATGAGCAGTTCTTC.

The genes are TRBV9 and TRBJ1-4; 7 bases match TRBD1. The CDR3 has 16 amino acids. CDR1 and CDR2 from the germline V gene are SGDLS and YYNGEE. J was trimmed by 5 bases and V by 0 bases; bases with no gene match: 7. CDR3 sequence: CASSVGAGGANEKLFF. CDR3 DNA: TGTGCCAGCAGCGTAGGGGCAGGGGGTGCCAATGAAAAACTGTTTTTT.

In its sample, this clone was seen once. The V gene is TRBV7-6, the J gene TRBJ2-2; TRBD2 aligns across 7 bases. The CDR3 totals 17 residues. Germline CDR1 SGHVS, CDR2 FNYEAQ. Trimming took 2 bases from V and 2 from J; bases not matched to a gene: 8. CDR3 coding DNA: TGTGCCAGCAGCTTAAGCGTGGCGGGACTAAACACCGGGGAGCTGTTTTTT. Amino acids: CASSLSVAGLNTGELFF.

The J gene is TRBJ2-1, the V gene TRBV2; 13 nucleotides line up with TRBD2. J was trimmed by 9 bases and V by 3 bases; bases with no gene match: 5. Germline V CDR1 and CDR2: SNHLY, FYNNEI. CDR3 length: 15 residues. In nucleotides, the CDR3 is TGTGCCAGCAGTGAGGGGACTAGCGGGACGGGTGAGCAGTTCTTC. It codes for CASSEGTSGTGEQFF.

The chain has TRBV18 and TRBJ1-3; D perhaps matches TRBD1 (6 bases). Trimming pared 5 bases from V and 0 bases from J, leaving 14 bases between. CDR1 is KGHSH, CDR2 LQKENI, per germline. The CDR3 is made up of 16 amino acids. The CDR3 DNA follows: TGTGCCAGCTCATCCAGGACAGCGAGCTCTGGAAACACCATATATTTT. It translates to CASSSRTASSGNTIYF.

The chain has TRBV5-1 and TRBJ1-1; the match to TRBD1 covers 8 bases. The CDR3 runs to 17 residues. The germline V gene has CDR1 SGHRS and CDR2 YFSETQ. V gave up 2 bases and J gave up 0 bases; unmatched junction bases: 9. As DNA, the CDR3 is TGCGCCAGCAGCTTACAGGGGGAGGGAGGAATGAACACTGAAGCTTTCTTT. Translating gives CASSLQGEGGMNTEAFF.

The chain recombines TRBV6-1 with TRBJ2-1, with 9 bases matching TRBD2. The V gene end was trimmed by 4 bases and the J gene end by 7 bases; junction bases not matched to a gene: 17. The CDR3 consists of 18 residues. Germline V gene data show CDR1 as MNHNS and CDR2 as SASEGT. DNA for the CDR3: TGTGCCAGCAGTGGGGCCACCCTTTTAGCGGGAGTCCGTAATGAGCAGTTCTTC. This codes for CASSGATLLAGVRNEQFF.

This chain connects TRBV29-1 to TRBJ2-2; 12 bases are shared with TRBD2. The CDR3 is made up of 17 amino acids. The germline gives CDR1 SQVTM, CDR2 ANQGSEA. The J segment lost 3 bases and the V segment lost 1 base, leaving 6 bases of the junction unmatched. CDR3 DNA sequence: TGCAGCGTTGAAGGGCTAGCGGGAGGGTGGGACACCGGGGAGCTGTTTTTT. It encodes CSVEGLAGGWDTGELFF.

DNA for the CDR3: TGTGCCAGCAGTTATTCCTTAAATCAGCCCCAGCATTTT. Encoded protein: CASSYSLNQPQHF. This sequence joins TRBV6-5 and TRBJ1-5; D is unresolved. There are 13 residues in the CDR3. Germline lookup yields CDR1 MNHEY and CDR2 SVGAGI. Trimming left V 3 bases short and J 4 bases short, with 7 bases between.

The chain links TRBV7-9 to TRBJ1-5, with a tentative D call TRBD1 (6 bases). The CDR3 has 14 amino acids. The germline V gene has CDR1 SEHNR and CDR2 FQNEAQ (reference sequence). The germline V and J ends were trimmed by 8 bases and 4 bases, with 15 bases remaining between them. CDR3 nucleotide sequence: TGTGCCAGCGGCGCTGGACAGTTAAATCAGCCCCAGCATTTT. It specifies CASGAGQLNQPQHF.

CDR3 residues: CASSYSGAVTSYEQYF. CDR3 bases: TGTGCCAGCAGTTATTCTGGCGCGGTGACCTCCTACGAGCAGTACTTC. The genes are TRBV6-5 and TRBJ2-7; D not certain. V was clipped by 3 bases and J by 0 bases, with 15 bases between them. The CDR3 has 16 residues. Germline values: CDR1 MNHEY, CDR2 SVGAGI.

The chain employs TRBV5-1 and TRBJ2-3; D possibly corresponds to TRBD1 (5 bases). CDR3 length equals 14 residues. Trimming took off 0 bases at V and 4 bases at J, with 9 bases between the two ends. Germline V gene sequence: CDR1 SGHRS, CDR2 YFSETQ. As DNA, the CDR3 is TGCGCCAGCAGCTTGGAAGGGGATTCAGATACGCAGTATTTT. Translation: CASSLEGDSDTQYF.

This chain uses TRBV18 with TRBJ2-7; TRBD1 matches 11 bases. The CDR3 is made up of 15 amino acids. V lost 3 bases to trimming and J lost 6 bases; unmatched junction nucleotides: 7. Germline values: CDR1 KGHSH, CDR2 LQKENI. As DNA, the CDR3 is TGTGCCAGCTCACCCCTAGGACAGGGGGCAGTCGAGCAGTACTTC. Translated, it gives CASSPLGQGAVEQYF.

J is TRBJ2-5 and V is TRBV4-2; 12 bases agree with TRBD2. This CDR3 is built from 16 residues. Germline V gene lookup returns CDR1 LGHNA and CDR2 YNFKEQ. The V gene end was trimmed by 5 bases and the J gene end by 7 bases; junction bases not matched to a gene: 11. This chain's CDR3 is CASSARLAGGPTTQYF. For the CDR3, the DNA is TGTGCCAGCAGCGCCCGTCTAGCGGGAGGGCCGACGACCCAGTACTTC.

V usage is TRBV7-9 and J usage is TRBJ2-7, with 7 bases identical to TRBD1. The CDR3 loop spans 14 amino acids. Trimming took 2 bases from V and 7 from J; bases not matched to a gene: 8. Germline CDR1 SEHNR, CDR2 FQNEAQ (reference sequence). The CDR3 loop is CASSLTGDAFEQYF. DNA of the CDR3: TGTGCCAGCAGCTTAACAGGGGACGCCTTTGAGCAGTACTTC. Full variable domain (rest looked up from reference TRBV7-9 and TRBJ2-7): DTGVSQNPRHKITKRGQNVTFRCDPISEHNRLYWYRQTLGQGPEFLTYFQNEAQLEKSRLLSDRFSAERPKGSFSTLEIQRTEQGDSAMYLCASSLTGDAFEQYFGPGTRLTVT.

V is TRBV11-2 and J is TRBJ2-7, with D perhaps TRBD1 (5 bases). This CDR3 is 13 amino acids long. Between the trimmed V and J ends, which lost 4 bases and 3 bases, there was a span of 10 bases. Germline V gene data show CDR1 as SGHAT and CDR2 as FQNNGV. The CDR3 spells CASSSIDSYEQYF. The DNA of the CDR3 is TGTGCCAGCAGCTCCATAGACAGCTACGAGCAGTACTTC.